What follows are 10 T cell receptor beta chains derived from one specimen sequenced in a study of regulatory T cells in long-lasting Graves disease. The time point here: newly diagnosed GD, antithyroid drugs for less than 3 months. PBMC RNA was the source of the TCR library. Relying on iRepertoire HTBI primers and Arm-PCR of CDR3 regions, the team built TCR beta libraries. MiXCR was run by TCRdb on the multiplex PCR reads, yielding one entry per CDR3 protein. The sample includes around 500,000 distinct CDR3 sequences, roughly 12% seen only once; the top ten take roughly a tenth. These data are also associated with another study on T cells in Graves' hyperthyroidism and ophthalmopathy.

The sequencing here drew on peripheral blood mononuclear cells (PBMCs), taken at new diagnosis, from a patient treated with antithyroid drugs. Receptor source: a man aged 25 to 45 with Graves disease.

This chain uses TRBV9 with TRBJ2-1, with D possibly TRBD1 on 5 matching bases. Germline CDR1 is SGDLS and CDR2 is YYNGEE. V lost 4 bases and J lost 1, with 12 bases in between. The CDR3 spans 15 residues. The CDR3 here is CASSITGQSYNEQFF. For the CDR3, the DNA is TGTGCCAGCAGCATTACCGGACAATCCTACAATGAGCAGTTCTTC.

This clonotype was observed many times. The chain couples TRBV7-2 to TRBJ1-5, with D possibly TRBD1 on 5 matching bases. Germline values: CDR1 SGHTA, CDR2 FQGNSA. V dropped 6 bases and J dropped 3 bases, with 15 bases sitting between them. The length of the CDR3 is 15 residues. The CDR3 nucleotides read TGTGCCAGCAGGCCCGGGACGGGGGTCAATCAGCCCCAGCATTTT. Its protein is CASRPGTGVNQPQHF.

In regard to this clonotype: Since a much larger clone is just one base distant, this may be a read error. In this CDR3 the conserved last residue, phenylalanine or tryptophan, is missing, so a read error is likely. The J gene is TRBJ1-1, the V gene TRBV30, with a possible D match to TRBD1 (5 bases). Trimming left V 4 bases short and J 3 bases short, with 18 bases between. The CDR3 length is 15 residues. CDR1 is GTSNPN, CDR2 SVGIG, per germline (reference sequence). The CDR3 DNA reads as TGTGCCTGGACCCGACCTCCTGGGGGGGACACTGAAGCTTTCCTT. It translates to CAWTRPPGGDTEAFL.

This clonotype was seen only a few times. An end of the junction differs from the germline gene, which may be a read error. The chain combines TRBV27 with TRBJ2-1, with D maybe TRBD2 (5 bases). There are 15 residues in the CDR3. CDR1 MNHEY and CDR2 SMNVEV come from the germline V gene (reference sequence). CDR3 region: CVSSFWSGQYNEQFF. CDR3 bases: TGTGTCAGCAGTTTTTGGAGCGGTCAATACAATGAGCAGTTCTTC.

This clonotype was recorded at least ten times. The rearrangement joins TRBV6-2 or TRBV6-3 to TRBJ2-7; D may be TRBD2 (5 bases). The CDR3 sequence is 14 residues long. The V gene lost 0 bases and the J gene lost 1 base, with 7 bases spanning the gap. The germline gives CDR1 MNHEY, CDR2 SVGEGT. DNA for the CDR3: TGTGCCAGCAGTTACTCAAGCGGTTCCTACGAGCAGTACTTC. Translating gives CASSYSSGSYEQYF.

This clonotype was seen ten or more times. The chain has TRBV27 and TRBJ2-7; TRBD2 agrees at 8 bases. Germline V gene sequence: CDR1 MNHEY, CDR2 SMNVEV (reference sequence). The length of the CDR3 is 15 residues. The junction had 13 bases not matched to a gene; V was cut back by 6 bases and J by 6 bases. CDR3 region: CASRPTSGRPPEQYF. In nucleotides, the CDR3 is TGTGCCAGCAGACCTACTAGCGGAAGACCCCCCGAGCAGTACTTC.

Only a few counts were recorded for this clonotype. This sequence joins TRBV6-4 and TRBJ2-2; TRBD2 agrees at 10 bases. The CDR3 spans 15 residues. CDR1 MRHNA and CDR2 SNTAGT come from the germline V gene. Trimming at V came to 3 bases and at J to 7 bases, leaving 5 bases not matched to a gene. The CDR3 loop is CASSELAGAGGELFF. The CDR3 DNA reads as TGTGCCAGCAGTGAGCTAGCGGGAGCCGGCGGGGAGCTGTTTTTT.

This clonotype occurred many times. The chain combines TRBV5-1 with TRBJ2-5; 13 bases are a match to TRBD2. V gave up 3 bases and J gave up 1 base; unmatched junction bases: 0. The CDR3 runs 15 residues. CDR1 and CDR2 from the germline V gene are SGHRS and YFSETQ. The CDR3 protein is CASSWTSGSQETQYF. CDR3 coding DNA: TGCGCCAGCAGCTGGACTAGCGGGAGCCAAGAGACCCAGTACTTC.

The sample holds many counts of this clonotype. The V call is TRBV5-4, the J call TRBJ2-1; 13 bases are shared with TRBD2. J was trimmed by 5 bases and V by 2 bases; bases with no gene match: 1. The CDR3 contains 15 residues. CDR1 is SGHNT, CDR2 YYREEE, per germline (reference sequence). The CDR3 sequence: CASSFGLAGDNEQFF. CDR3 DNA: TGTGCCAGCAGCTTCGGACTAGCGGGGGACAATGAGCAGTTCTTC.

The J gene is TRBJ2-1, the V gene TRBV20-1; D is undetermined. Between the trimmed V and J ends, which lost 1 base and 0 bases, there was a span of 13 bases. This CDR3 is 16 amino acids long. Germline assignment: CDR1 DFQATT and CDR2 SNEGSKA (reference sequence). CDR3 protein: CSARGPTRSSYNEQFF. DNA for the CDR3: TGCAGTGCTAGAGGGCCGACTCGGAGCTCCTACAATGAGCAGTTCTTC.